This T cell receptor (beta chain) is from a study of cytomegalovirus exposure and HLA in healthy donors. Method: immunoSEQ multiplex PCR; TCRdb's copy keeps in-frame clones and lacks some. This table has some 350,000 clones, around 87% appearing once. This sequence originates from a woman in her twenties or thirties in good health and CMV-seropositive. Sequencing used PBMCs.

Here the CDR3 DNA reads TGTGCCAGCAGTGACCTTCCGGGCTCTGGGGCCAACGTCCTGACTTTC. This gives the protein CASSDLPGSGANVLTF. The V and J genes are TRBV6-4 and TRBJ2-6; the D is unclear. The germline V gene encodes CDR1 MRHNA and CDR2 SNTAGT. The CDR3 is 16 amino acids. V gave up 2 bases and J gave up 0 bases, with 8 bases separating them.